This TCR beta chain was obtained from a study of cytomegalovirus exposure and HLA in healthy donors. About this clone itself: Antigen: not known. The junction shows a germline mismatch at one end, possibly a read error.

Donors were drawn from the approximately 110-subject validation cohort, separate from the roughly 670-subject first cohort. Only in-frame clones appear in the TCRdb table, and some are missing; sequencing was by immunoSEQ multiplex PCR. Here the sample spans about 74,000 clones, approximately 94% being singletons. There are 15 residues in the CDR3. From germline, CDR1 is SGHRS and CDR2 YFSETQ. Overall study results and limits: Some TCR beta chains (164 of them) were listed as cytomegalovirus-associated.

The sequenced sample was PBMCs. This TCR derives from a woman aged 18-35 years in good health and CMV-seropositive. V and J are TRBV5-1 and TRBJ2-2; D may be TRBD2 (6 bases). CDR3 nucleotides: TGCGCCAGCAGCTTGGAGCTAGCGAAAACCGGGGAGCTGTTTTTT. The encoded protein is CASSLELAKTGELFF.